A single sample is the source of the 15 T cell receptor beta chains below, sequenced in a study of cytotoxic CD8 clonotypes in ibrutinib-treated CLL. Assay used: immunoSEQ multiplex PCR; TCRdb lists only in-frame clones, some missing. Of roughly 110,000 clones detected, approximately 58% appear once; the ten largest clones hold 30% to 45%. Here the sequenced sample was PBMCs, taken after 24 months of ibrutinib treatment. These receptors originate from a human donor with chronic lymphocytic leukemia.

V usage is TRBV29-1 and J usage is TRBJ2-3; 10 nucleotides line up with TRBD2. Looked up from germline, CDR1 is SQVTM and CDR2 is ANQGSEA. The length of the CDR3 is 16 residues. J lost 2 bases, V lost 3 bases, and 8 bases had no gene match. CDR3: CSVEPQLAGYTDTQYF. CDR3 sequence (DNA): TGCAGCGTTGAGCCCCAACTAGCGGGGTACACAGATACGCAGTATTTT.

This clone has only a few counts. The CDR3 protein is CAWSQGGWANEQYF. In DNA form, the CDR3 reads TGTGCCTGGAGTCAGGGGGGTTGGGCGAACGAGCAGTACTTC. The chain links TRBV30 to TRBJ2-7, with D possibly being TRBD1 (7 bases). The CDR3 has 14 residues. From germline, CDR1 is GTSNPN and CDR2 SVGIG (reference sequence). V was pared by 2 bases and J by 5 bases, with 16 bases between.

The rearrangement joins TRBV25-1 to TRBJ1-2; 7 nucleotides align to TRBD1. CDR1 MGHDK and CDR2 SYGVNS come from the germline V gene. Germline trimming cut 4 bases from V and 4 bases from J; bases unmatched to any gene: 6. The CDR3 loop spans 14 amino acids. The CDR3 DNA reads TGTGCCAGCAGTGCCTCCGGGACAGCCTATGGCTACACCTTC. It encodes CASSASGTAYGYTF.

The chain joins TRBV10-1 to TRBJ2-7; D not certain. This CDR3 region has 12 residues. V was shortened by 6 bases and J by 6 bases, with 12 bases between the two germline ends. The germline CDR1 and CDR2 sequences are WNHNN and SYGVQD (reference sequence). CDR3 region: CASSDGPREQYF. CDR3 DNA: TGCGCCAGCAGCGATGGACCACGCGAGCAGTACTTC.

The chain joins TRBV9 to TRBJ2-2; 9 bases are shared with TRBD1. This CDR3 region has 16 residues. Germline V lookup: CDR1 SGDLS, CDR2 YYNGEE. The ends lost 0 bases at V and 4 bases at J; junction bases unmatched: 4. The CDR3 loop is CASSVAGTGLTGELFF. The DNA of the CDR3 is TGTGCCAGCAGCGTAGCCGGGACAGGGCTCACCGGGGAGCTGTTTTTT.

This clone was picked up one time. The rearrangement links TRBV6-7 to TRBJ2-6; 10 bases are a match to TRBD1. TRBV6-7 is an open reading frame, and its role is uncertain. Trimming cost V 6 bases and J 0 bases; bases outside gene matches: 20. CDR3 length: 22 amino acids. The CDR3 nucleotides are TGTGCCAGCAGCCGAGGGGCCAGTACCCGGGACAGGGGATCCTCTGGGGCCAACGTCCTGACTTTC. Its protein product is CASSRGASTRDRGSSGANVLTF.

This clone was seen at least ten times. This chain connects TRBV5-6 to TRBJ2-3; 7 positions agree with TRBD2. This CDR3 region has 12 residues. From germline, CDR1 is SGHDT and CDR2 YYEEEE. Losses at the gene ends were 2 bases for V and 9 bases for J; bases not matched to a gene: 3. CDR3 residues: CASSLGDYTQYF. The CDR3 bases are TGTGCCAGCAGCTTAGGGGACTACACGCAGTATTTT.

The V and J genes are TRBV4-2 and TRBJ1-4; D uncertain. V was shortened by 0 bases and J by 5 bases, with 13 bases between the two germline ends. CDR3 length: 16 residues. Per the germline V gene, CDR1 is LGHNA and CDR2 is YNFKEQ. Here the CDR3 DNA reads TGTGCCAGCAGCCAAGATCAACAGAGATTCAATGAAAAACTGTTTTTT. Its protein product is CASSQDQQRFNEKLFF.

The V gene is TRBV4-2, the J gene TRBJ1-6, with D maybe TRBD1 (5 bases). Germline CDR1 is LGHNA and CDR2 is YNFKEQ. The CDR3 sequence is 20 residues long. The ends were cut back, 0 bases at V and 6 bases at J, with 24 bases in the middle. Written as DNA, the CDR3 is TGTGCCAGCAGCCAAGATTGGAGGGGCCCCGGGAATACTATTAATTCACCCCTCCACTTT. Translated: CASSQDWRGPGNTINSPLHF.

V is TRBV5-4 and J is TRBJ2-5, with D possibly being TRBD2 (5 bases). There are 13 residues in the CDR3. V lost 5 bases to trimming and J lost 5 bases, with 13 bases between them. Germline V gene sequence: CDR1 SGHNT, CDR2 YYREEE (reference sequence). In nucleotides, the CDR3 is TGTGCCAGCAGTATGGAGGCAGTTGAGACCCAGTACTTC. Translated, it gives CASSMEAVETQYF.

There are a few counts of this clone. V is TRBV19 and J is TRBJ1-4; D is ambiguous. Germline CDR1 LNHDA, CDR2 SQIVND (reference sequence). This CDR3 has 15 amino acids. The V end lost 2 bases, the J end lost 7 bases, and 14 bases lay between the germline ends. The CDR3, as DNA: TGTGCCAGTAGTATAAAGAAGGGATGGGGTGAAAAACTGTTTTTT. This gives the protein CASSIKKGWGEKLFF.

This clone was counted between two and nine times. The chain employs TRBV20-1 and TRBJ2-5; D is unclear. The CDR3 consists of 10 residues. Deletions cut 5 bases from V and 5 bases from J, with 6 bases between. CDR1 and CDR2 from the germline V gene are DFQATT and SNEGSKA (reference sequence). CDR3 sequence: CSAGRETQYF. The CDR3 DNA reads TGCAGTGCTGGCCGGGAGACCCAGTACTTC.

V gene TRBV7-6 combines with J gene TRBJ2-7; D ambiguous. V lost 5 bases, J lost 5 bases, and 7 bases lay in between. There are 11 residues in the CDR3. The germline V gene has CDR1 SGHVS and CDR2 FNYEAQ. CDR3 bases: TGTGCCAGCAGCCCCCTGAACGAGCAGTACTTC. The encoded protein is CASSPLNEQYF.

V usage is TRBV29-1 and J usage is TRBJ2-5; no clear D. The CDR3 totals 11 residues. The germline V gene has CDR1 SQVTM and CDR2 ANQGSEA. V was clipped by 4 bases and J by 2 bases, with 5 bases between them. The CDR3 DNA is TGCAGCGTTGGTAGGCAAGAGACCCAGTACTTC. Protein: CSVGRQETQYF. Filled out from reference TRBV29-1 and TRBJ2-5, the complete variable domain reads SAVISQKPSRDICQRGTSLTIQCQVDSQVTMMFWYRQQPGQSLTLIATANQGSEATYESGFVIDKFPISRPNLTFSTLTVSNMSPEDSSIYLCSVGRQETQYFGPGTRLLVL.

The chain combines TRBV29-1 with TRBJ1-2; the match to TRBD1 covers 9 bases. The CDR3 is made up of 13 amino acids. CDR1 SQVTM and CDR2 ANQGSEA come from the germline V gene. The junction had 11 bases not matched to a gene; V was cut back by 8 bases and J by 7 bases. CDR3 DNA sequence: TGCAGCATGGCGGGACAGGGTTTGGGTGGCTACACCTTC. It encodes CSMAGQGLGGYTF.